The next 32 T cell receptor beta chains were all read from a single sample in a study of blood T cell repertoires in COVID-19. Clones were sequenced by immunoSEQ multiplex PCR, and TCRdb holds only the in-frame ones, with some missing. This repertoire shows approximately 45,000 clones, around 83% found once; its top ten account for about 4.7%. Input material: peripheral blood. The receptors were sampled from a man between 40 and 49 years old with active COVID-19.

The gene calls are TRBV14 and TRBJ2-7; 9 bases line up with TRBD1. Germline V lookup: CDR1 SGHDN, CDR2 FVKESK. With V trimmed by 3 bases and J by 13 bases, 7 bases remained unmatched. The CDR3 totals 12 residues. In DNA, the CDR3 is TGTGCCAGCAGCCAGGGACAGGGAGTACTTTACTTC. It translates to CASSQGQGVLYF.

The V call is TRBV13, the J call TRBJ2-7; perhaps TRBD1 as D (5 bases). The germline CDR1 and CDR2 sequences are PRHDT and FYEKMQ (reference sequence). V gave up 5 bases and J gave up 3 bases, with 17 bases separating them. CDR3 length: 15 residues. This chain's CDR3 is CASSDSTTKFYEQYF. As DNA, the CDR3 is TGTGCCAGCAGCGACAGCACAACAAAATTCTACGAGCAGTACTTC.

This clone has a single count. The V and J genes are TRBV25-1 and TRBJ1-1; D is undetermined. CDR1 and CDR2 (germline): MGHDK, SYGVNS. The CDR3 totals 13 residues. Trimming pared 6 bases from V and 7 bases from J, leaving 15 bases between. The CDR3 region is CASRPTSDYEAFF. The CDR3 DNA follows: TGTGCCAGCAGACCTACATCGGACTATGAAGCTTTCTTT.

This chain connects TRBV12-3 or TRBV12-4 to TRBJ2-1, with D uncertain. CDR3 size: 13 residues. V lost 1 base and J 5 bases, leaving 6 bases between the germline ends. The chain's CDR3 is CASSLVGDNEQFF. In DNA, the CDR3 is TGTGCCAGCAGTTTAGTGGGCGACAATGAGCAGTTCTTC.

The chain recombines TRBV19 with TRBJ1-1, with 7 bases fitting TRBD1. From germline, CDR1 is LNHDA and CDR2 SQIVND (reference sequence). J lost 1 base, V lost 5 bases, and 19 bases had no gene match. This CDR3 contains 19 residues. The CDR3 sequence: CASSPNSLRRGWGNTEAFF. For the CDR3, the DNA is TGTGCCAGTAGTCCCAACTCCCTTCGCAGGGGGTGGGGGAACACTGAAGCTTTCTTT.

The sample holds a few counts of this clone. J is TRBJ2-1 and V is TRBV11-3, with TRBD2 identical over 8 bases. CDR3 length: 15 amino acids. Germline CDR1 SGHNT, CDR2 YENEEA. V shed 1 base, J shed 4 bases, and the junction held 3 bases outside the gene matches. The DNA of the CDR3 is TGTGCCAGCAGCTTAGGACTAGCGTCGTACAATGAGCAGTTCTTC. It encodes CASSLGLASYNEQFF. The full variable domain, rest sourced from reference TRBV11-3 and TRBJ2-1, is EAGVVQSPRYKIIEKKQPVAFWCNPISGHNTLYWYLQNLGQGPELLIRYENEEAVDDSQLPKDRFSAERLKGVDSTLKIQPAELGDSAVYLCASSLGLASYNEQFFGPGTRLTVL.

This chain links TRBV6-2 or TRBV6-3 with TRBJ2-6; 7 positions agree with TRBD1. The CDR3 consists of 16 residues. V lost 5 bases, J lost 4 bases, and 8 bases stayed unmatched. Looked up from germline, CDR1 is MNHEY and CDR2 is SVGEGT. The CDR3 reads CASSPNRGSGANVLTF. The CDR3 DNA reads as TGTGCCAGCAGTCCAAACAGGGGATCAGGGGCCAACGTCCTGACTTTC.

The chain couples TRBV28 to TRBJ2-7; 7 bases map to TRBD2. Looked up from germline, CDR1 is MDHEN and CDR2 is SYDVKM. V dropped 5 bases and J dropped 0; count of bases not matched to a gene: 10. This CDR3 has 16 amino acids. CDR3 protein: CASSLTSTSPSYEQYF. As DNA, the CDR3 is TGTGCCAGCAGTCTAACCTCGACTAGCCCCTCCTACGAGCAGTACTTC.

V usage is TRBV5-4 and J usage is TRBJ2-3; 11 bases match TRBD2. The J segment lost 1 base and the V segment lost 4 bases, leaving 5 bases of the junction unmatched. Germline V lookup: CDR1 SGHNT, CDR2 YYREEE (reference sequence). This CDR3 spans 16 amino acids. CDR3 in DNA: TGTGCCAGCAGCGCCAAGACTAGCGGGGGCACAGATACGCAGTATTTT. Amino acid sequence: CASSAKTSGGTDTQYF.

The chain's CDR3 is CASNPSGGTDTQYF. For the CDR3, the DNA is TGTGCCAGCAACCCTAGCGGGGGCACAGATACGCAGTATTTT. J is TRBJ2-3 and V is TRBV28, with 9 bases identical to TRBD2. The V segment lost 7 bases and the J segment 1 base; nucleotides outside the gene matches: 3. The CDR3 runs 14 residues. Germline V CDR1 and CDR2: MDHEN, SYDVKM. Full variable domain (remainder filled in from reference TRBV28 and TRBJ2-3): DVKVTQSSRYLVKRTGEKVFLECVQDMDHENMFWYRQDPGLGLRLIYFSYDVKMKEKGDIPEGYSVSREKKERFSLILESASTNQTSMYLCASNPSGGTDTQYFGPGTRLTVL.

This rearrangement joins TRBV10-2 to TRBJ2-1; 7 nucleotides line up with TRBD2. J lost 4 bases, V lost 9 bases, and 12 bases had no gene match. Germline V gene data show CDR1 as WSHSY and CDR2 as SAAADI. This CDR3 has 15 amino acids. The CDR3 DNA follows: TGCGCCAGGAGGCCCATGGGACTACCTTACAATGAGCAGTTCTTC. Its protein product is CARRPMGLPYNEQFF.

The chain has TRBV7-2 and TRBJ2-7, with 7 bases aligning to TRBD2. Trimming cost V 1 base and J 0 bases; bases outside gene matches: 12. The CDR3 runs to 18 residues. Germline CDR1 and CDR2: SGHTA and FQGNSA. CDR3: CASSLGPVGTTTSYEQYF. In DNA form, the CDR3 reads TGTGCCAGCAGCTTAGGTCCCGTCGGGACTACCACCTCCTACGAGCAGTACTTC.

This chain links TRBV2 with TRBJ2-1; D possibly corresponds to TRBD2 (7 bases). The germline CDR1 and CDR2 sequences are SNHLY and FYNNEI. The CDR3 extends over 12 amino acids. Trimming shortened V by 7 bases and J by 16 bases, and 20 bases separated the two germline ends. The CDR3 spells CASKVGGLVIFF. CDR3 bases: TGTGCCAGCAAAGTGGGGGGGCTAGTGATATTCTTC.

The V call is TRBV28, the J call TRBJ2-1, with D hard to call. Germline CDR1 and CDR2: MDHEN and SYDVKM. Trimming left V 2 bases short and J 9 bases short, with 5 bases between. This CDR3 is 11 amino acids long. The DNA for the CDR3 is TGTGCCAGCAGTTTAAGGAGTGAGCAGTTCTTC. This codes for CASSLRSEQFF.

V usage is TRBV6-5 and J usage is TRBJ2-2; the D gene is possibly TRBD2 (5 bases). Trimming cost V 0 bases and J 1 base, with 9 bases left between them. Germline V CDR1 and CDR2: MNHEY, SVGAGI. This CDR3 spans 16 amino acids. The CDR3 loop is CASSYSASLNTGELFF. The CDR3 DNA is TGTGCCAGCAGTTACTCGGCTAGCTTGAACACCGGGGAGCTGTTTTTT.

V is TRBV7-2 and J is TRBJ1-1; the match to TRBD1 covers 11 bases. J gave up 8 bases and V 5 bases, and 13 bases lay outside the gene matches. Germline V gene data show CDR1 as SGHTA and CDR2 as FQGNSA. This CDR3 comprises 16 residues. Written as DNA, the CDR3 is TGTGCCAGCAGCCTCAACCCGCCCAGGACAGGGGGCGAAGCTTTCTTT. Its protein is CASSLNPPRTGGEAFF. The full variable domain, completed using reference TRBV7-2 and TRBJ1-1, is GAGVSQSPSNKVTEKGKDVELRCDPISGHTALYWYRQSLGQGLEFLIYFQGNSAPDKSGLPSDRFSAERTGGSVSTLTIQRTQQEDSAVYLCASSLNPPRTGGEAFFGQGTRLTVV.

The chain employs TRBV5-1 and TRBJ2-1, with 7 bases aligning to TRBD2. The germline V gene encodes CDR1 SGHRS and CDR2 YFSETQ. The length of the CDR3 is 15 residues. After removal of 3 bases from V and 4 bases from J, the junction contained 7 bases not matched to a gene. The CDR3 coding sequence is TGCGCCAGCAGCTCGAGCGGGGCGCGGTACAATGAGCAGTTCTTC. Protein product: CASSSSGARYNEQFF.

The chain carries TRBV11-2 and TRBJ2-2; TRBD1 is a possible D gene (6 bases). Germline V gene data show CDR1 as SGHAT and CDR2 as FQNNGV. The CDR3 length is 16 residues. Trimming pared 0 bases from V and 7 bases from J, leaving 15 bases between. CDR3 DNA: TGTGCCAGCAGCTTAGATCCCGGGACATTCATCGGGGAGCTGTTTTTT. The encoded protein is CASSLDPGTFIGELFF.

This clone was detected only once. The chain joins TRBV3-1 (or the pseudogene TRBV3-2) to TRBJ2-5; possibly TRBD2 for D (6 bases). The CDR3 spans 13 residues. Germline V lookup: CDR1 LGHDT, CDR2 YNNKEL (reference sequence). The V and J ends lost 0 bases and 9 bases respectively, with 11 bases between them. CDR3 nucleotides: TGTGCCAGCAGCCAAGATCGGGAGTTTGCCCAGTACTTC. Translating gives CASSQDREFAQYF.

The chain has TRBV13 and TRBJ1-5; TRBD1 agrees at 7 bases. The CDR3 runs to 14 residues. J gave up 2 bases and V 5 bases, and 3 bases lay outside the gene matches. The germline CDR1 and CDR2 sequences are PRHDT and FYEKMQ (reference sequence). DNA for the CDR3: TGTGCCAGCAGCCGCAGGGGGGGCAATCAGCCCCAGCATTTT. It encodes CASSRRGGNQPQHF.

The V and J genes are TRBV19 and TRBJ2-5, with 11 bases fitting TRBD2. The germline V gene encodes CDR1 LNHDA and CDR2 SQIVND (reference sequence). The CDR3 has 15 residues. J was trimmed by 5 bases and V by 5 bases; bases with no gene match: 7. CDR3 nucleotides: TGTGCCAGTAGTGCTATACTAGCGGGAGAGGAGACCCAGTACTTC. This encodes CASSAILAGEETQYF.

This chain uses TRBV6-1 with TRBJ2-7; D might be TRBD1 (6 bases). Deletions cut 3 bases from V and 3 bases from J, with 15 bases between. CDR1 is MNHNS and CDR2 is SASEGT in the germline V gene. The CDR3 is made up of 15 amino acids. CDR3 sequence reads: CASSDTGFSLYEQYF. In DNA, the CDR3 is TGTGCCAGCAGTGACACAGGGTTCTCTCTCTACGAGCAGTACTTC.

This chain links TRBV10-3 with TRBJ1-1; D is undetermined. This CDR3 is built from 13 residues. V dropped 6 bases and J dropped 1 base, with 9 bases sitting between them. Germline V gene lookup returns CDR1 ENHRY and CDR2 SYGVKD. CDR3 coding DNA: TGTGCCATCAGACTGGGCTCGAACACTGAAGCTTTCTTT. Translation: CAIRLGSNTEAFF.

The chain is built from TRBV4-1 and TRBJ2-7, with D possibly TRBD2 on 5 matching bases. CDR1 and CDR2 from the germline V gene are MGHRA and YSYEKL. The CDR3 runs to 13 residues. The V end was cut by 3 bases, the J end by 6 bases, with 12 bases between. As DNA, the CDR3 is TGCGCCAGCAGCCACTTGACGGAGGCCGAGCAGTACTTC. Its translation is CASSHLTEAEQYF.

In nucleotides, the CDR3 is TGCAGCGTTGCAAAAGGGGGTAGCTCTGAAGCTTTCTTT. This sequence encodes CSVAKGGSSEAFF. The chain uses TRBV29-1 and TRBJ1-1, with D perhaps TRBD1 (6 bases). The length of the CDR3 is 13 residues. CDR1 and CDR2 from the germline V gene are SQVTM and ANQGSEA. Trimming stripped 4 bases from V and 6 bases from J, with 15 bases between.

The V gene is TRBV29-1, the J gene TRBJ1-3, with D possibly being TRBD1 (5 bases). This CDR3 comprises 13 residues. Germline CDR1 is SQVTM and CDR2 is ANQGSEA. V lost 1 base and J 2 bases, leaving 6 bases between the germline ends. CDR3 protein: CSVEAGTGNTIYF. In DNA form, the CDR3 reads TGCAGCGTTGAAGCAGGGACTGGAAACACCATATATTTT.

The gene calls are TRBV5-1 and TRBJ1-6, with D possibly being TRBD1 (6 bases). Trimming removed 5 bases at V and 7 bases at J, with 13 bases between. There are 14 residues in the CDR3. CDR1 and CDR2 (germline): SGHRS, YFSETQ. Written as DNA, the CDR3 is TGCGCCAGCAGTTTCGGACAGAGCAATTCACCCCTCCACTTT. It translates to CASSFGQSNSPLHF.

CDR3: CASSGRDRGSDTQYF. The DNA of the CDR3 is TGTGCCAGCAGCGGCCGGGACAGGGGTTCAGATACGCAGTATTTT. This chain links TRBV7-2 with TRBJ2-3, with 10 bases matching TRBD1. The ends lost 5 bases at V and 4 bases at J; junction bases unmatched: 6. This CDR3 comprises 15 residues. Looked up from germline, CDR1 is SGHTA and CDR2 is FQGNSA. Variable domain in full (rest from reference TRBV7-2 and TRBJ2-3): GAGVSQSPSNKVTEKGKDVELRCDPISGHTALYWYRQSLGQGLEFLIYFQGNSAPDKSGLPSDRFSAERTGGSVSTLTIQRTQQEDSAVYLCASSGRDRGSDTQYFGPGTRLTVL.

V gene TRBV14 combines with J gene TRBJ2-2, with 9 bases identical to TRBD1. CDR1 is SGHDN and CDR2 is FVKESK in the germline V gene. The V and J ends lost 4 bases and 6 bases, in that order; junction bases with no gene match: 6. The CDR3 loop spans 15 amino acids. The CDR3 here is CASSLGQGPAGELFF. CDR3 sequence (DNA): TGTGCCAGCAGCCTAGGACAGGGGCCGGCCGGGGAGCTGTTTTTT.

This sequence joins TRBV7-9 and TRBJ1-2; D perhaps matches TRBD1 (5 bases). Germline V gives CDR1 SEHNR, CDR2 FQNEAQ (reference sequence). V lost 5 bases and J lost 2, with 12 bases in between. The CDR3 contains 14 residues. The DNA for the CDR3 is TGTGCCAGCAGCGATGGGGGGATCAACTATGGCTACACCTTC. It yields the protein CASSDGGINYGYTF.

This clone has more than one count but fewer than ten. The CDR3 loop is CASSSGQGVQETQYF. DNA of the CDR3: TGTGCCAGCAGCTCGGGACAGGGGGTCCAAGAGACCCAGTACTTC. The genes are TRBV11-2 and TRBJ2-5, with 11 bases aligning to TRBD1. Germline V gene lookup returns CDR1 SGHAT and CDR2 FQNNGV. The CDR3 loop spans 15 amino acids. V was pared by 4 bases and J by 1 base, with 2 bases of the junction left unmatched. The full variable domain, its missing parts supplied by reference TRBV11-2 and TRBJ2-5, is EAGVAQSPRYKIIEKRQSVAFWCNPISGHATLYWYQQILGQGPKLLIQFQNNGVVDDSQLPKDRFSAERLKGVDSTLKIQPAKLEDSAVYLCASSSGQGVQETQYFGPGTRLLVL.

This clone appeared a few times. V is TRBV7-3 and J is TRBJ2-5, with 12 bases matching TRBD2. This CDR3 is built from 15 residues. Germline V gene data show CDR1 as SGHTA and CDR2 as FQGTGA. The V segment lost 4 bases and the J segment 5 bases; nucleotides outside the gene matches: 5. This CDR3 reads CASSSLGLAGETQYF. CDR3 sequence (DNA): TGTGCCAGCAGCTCACTAGGACTAGCGGGGGAGACCCAGTACTTC.